These T cell receptor beta chains were read from a single sample in a study of CD8 T cells in Susac syndrome. TCRdb processed the immunoSEQ multiplex PCR reads anew with MiXCR; each CDR3 protein has one entry. The sample lists about 280,000 distinct CDR3 sequences, approximately 84% seen once, with approximately 0.11% in the top ten. The source material was CD8+ T cells from PBMCs. The receptor set was obtained from a human donor with multiple sclerosis. The CDR3 runs from the conserved cysteine through the conserved F or W. Fields, in order: D gene, J gene, V gene, clone size, CDR3 DNA, CDR3 protein. A D gene is named only where the DNA matches it firmly. A row's size may be missing; if present it is once, few, many or a size class.

>TRBD2|TRBJ2-3|TRBV11-2|-
TGTGCCAGCAGGCAGACTAGCGGGATTACAGATACGCAGTATTTT
CASRQTSGITDTQYF
>TRBD1|TRBJ1-1|TRBV20-1|-
TGCAGTGCCCACGAACAGGGGAAAGCTTTCTTT
CSAHEQGKAFF
>-|TRBJ2-7|TRBV13|-
TGTGCCAGCAGCGACCCTACCGGGAGTCGTAACGAGCAGTACTTC
CASSDPTGSRNEQYF
>-|TRBJ2-1|TRBV6-5|-
TGTGCCAGCAGCCACCCCGGGAATGAGCAGTTCTTC
CASSHPGNEQFF
>-|TRBJ2-7|TRBV2|-
TGTGCCAGCAAGGGGATCCGTCTGTACTTC
CASKGIRLYF
>-|TRBJ1-1|TRBV12-3/TRBV12-4|few
TGTGCCAGCAGTTTAGGACCTTGGGATGAAGCTTTCTTT
CASSLGPWDEAFF
>TRBD1|TRBJ1-4|TRBV5-1|few
TGTGCCAGCAGTCTGACAGGGAGAAATGAAAAACTGTTTTTT
CASSLTGRNEKLFF
>-|TRBJ2-7|TRBV27|-
TGTGCCAGCAGTTGGCGCGGAAAATCCTACGAGCAGTACTTC
CASSWRGKSYEQYF
>-|TRBJ2-3|TRBV10-1|once
TGCGCCAGCAGTGACCCCGGACAGAGCACAGATACGCATTATTTT
CASSDPGQSTDTHYF
>TRBD2|TRBJ2-2|TRBV2|-
TGTGCCAGCGAGGGCGGGAGCACCGGGGAGCTGTTTTTT
CASEGGSTGELFF
>-|TRBJ1-5|TRBV12-3/TRBV12-4|once
TGTGCCAGCAGTCCCTCTCCGGGGCCGCCCCAGCATTTT
CASSPSPGPPQHF
>-|TRBJ2-7|TRBV3-1|-
TGTGCCAGCAGTCAGGACCCCTACGAGCAGTACTTC
CASSQDPYEQYF
>TRBD2|TRBJ2-4|TRBV27|-
TGTGCCAGCAGCCCCGGGGAGGGGAGGAGAGTCAAAAACATTCAGTACTTC
CASSPGEGRRVKNIQYF
>TRBD2|TRBJ2-1|TRBV18|-
TGTGCCAGCCCCTACCCCCTAGCGGGAGTCTACAATGAGCAGTTCTTC
CASPYPLAGVYNEQFF
>-|TRBJ2-7|TRBV29-1|-
TGCAGCGCCGTGGGCGGTAACTACGAGCAGTACTTC
CSAVGGNYEQYF
>TRBD1|TRBJ2-7|TRBV20-1|-
TGCAGTGCTAGAGATCAGGAGACAGGGAGCGACGAGCAGTACTTC
CSARDQETGSDEQYF
>TRBD1|TRBJ2-1|TRBV6-1|-
TGTGCCAGCAGTGAGGACAGGGCGACCTACAATGAGCAGTTCTTC
CASSEDRATYNEQFF
>-|TRBJ2-3|TRBV6-1|-
TGTGCCAGCGGATTTTCTAGCGTCATTAGCACAGATACGCAGTATTTT
CASGFSSVISTDTQYF
>-|TRBJ1-3|TRBV12-2|-
TGTGCAAGTCGCCCCTCCCGGCCCCGGGGAGGGGAGGATAAAAACACCATATATTTT
CASRPSRPRGGEDKNTIYF
>-|TRBJ2-7|TRBV28|-
TGTGCCAGCAGTTTTCAGTTGGAGTTCAACGAGCAGTACTTC
CASSFQLEFNEQYF
>TRBD1|TRBJ2-1|TRBV5-4|-
TGTGCCAGCAGCGGGACAGGGCATGAGCAGTTCTTC
CASSGTGHEQFF
>-|TRBJ2-7|TRBV7-9|-
TGTGCCAGCAGCCCACGCGACGGGATCGGCGAGCAGTACTTC
CASSPRDGIGEQYF
>-|TRBJ2-1|TRBV7-9|-
TGTGCCAGCAGCGCCGGGACAACCAGGGATGAGCAGTTCTTC
CASSAGTTRDEQFF
>TRBD1|TRBJ1-2|TRBV12-3/TRBV12-4|-
TGTGCCAGCACCCGACAGGGGGCTGGCTACACCTTC
CASTRQGAGYTF
>-|TRBJ2-3|TRBV10-1|-
TGCGCCAGCAGTGATCACCGGGCCGTGCAGTATTTT
CASSDHRAVQYF
>-|TRBJ2-3|TRBV10-3|-
TGTGCCACGCTAACAAGCTCGGGGGGCACAGATACGCAGTATTTT
CATLTSSGGTDTQYF
>TRBD2|TRBJ2-7|TRBV28|-
TGTGCCAGCAGTTTATGCATCCCCCGGGAGGGAGGGCCGTGCTACGAGCAGTACTTC
CASSLCIPREGGPCYEQYF
>-|TRBJ1-3|TRBV12-3/TRBV12-4|-
TGTGCCAGCAGTCTAGGGGGAATGGCTGGAAACACCATATATTTT
CASSLGGMAGNTIYF
>-|TRBJ1-5|TRBV13|-
TGTGCCAGCAGCTTAGAGAATCAGCCCCAGCATTTT
CASSLENQPQHF
>TRBD2|TRBJ2-1|TRBV12-3/TRBV12-4|-
TGTGCCAGCAGGACCCTAGCGGGAGAGGGGGGCTACAATGAGCAGTTCTTC
CASRTLAGEGGYNEQFF
>TRBD1|TRBJ2-5|TRBV6-5|-
TGTGCCAGCAGTTACGGGCAGGGGGTCCAAGAGACCCAGTACTTC
CASSYGQGVQETQYF